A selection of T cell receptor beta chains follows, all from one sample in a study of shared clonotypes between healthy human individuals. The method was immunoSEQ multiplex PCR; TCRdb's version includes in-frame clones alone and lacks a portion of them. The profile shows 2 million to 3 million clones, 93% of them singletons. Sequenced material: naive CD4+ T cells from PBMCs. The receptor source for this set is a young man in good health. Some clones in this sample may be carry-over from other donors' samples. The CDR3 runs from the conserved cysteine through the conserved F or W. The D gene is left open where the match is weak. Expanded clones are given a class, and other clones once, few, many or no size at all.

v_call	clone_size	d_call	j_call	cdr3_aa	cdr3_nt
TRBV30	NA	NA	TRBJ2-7	CAWSVSFGEQYF	TGTGCCTGGAGTGTAAGTTTTGGTGAGCAGTACTTC
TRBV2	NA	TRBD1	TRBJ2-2	CASRADRALPGELFF	TGTGCCAGCAGGGCGGACAGGGCCCTTCCCGGGGAGCTGTTTTTT
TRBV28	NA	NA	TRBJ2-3	CASTVTYTDTQYF	TGTGCCAGCACGGTGACTTATACAGATACGCAGTATTTT
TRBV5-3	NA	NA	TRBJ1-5	CARSLVALQPQHF	TGTGCCAGAAGCCTCGTCGCTCTTCAGCCCCAGCATTTT
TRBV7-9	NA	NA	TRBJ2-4	CASSLGRVTLKNIQYF	TGTGCCAGCAGCTTAGGCCGGGTTACCCTTAAAAACATTCAGTACTTC
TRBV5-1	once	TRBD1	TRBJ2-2	CASSRVVGQGALRLPGELFF	TGCGCCAGCAGCCGGGTGGTCGGTCAGGGGGCACTGCGCCTCCCCGGGGAGCTGTTTTTT
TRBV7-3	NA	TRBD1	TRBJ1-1	CASSLRSGTGENTEAFF	TGTGCCAGCAGCTTACGATCTGGGACAGGGGAGAACACTGAAGCTTTCTTT
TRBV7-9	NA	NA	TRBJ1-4	CASSPRQSKGEKLFF	TGTGCCAGCAGCCCCAGACAGAGCAAGGGGGAAAAACTGTTTTTT
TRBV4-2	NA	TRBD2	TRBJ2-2	CASSSLAGGSGELFF	TGTGCCAGCAGCTCCCTAGCGGGAGGGTCCGGGGAGCTGTTTTTT
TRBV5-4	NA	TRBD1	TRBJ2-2	CASSQGKTGLVGELFF	TGTGCCAGCAGCCAAGGAAAGACAGGGTTAGTCGGGGAGCTGTTTTTT
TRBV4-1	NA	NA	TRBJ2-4	CASSQKESGNIQYF	TGCGCCAGCAGCCAGAAGGAATCTGGAAACATTCAGTACTTC
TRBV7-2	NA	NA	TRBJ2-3	CASSLPGAYTQYF	TGTGCCAGCAGCCTACCGGGAGCTTATACGCAGTATTTT
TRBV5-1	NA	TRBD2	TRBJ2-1	CASSLWEGRPHNEQFF	TGCGCCAGCAGCTTGTGGGAGGGCCGCCCCCACAATGAGCAGTTCTTC
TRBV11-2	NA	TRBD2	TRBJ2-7	CASSLDGREVSEQYF	TGTGCCAGCAGCCTAGATGGGAGGGAAGTGAGCGAGCAGTACTTC
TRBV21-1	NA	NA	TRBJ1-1	CASSKALYGGTEAFF	TGTGCCAGCAGCAAAGCGCTTTACGGGGGCACTGAAGCTTTCTTT
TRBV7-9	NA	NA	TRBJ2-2	CASSPVILKNTGELFF	TGTGCCAGCAGCCCCGTCATATTGAAGAACACCGGGGAGCTGTTTTTT
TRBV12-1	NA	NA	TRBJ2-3	CASSFVRGFTDTQYF	TGTGCCAGCAGCTTTGTTCGGGGCTTCACAGATACGCAGTATTTT
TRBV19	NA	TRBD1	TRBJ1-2	CASADRVDYGYTF	TGTGCCAGTGCGGACAGGGTTGACTATGGCTACACCTTC
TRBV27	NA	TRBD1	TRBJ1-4	CASGNRGLQEKLFF	TGTGCCAGCGGGAACAGGGGGCTTCAGGAAAAACTGTTTTTT
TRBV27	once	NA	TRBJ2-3	CASSPAGRGGDTQYF	TGTGCCAGCAGTCCCGCGGGACGGGGCGGGGATACGCAGTATTTT
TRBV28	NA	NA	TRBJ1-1	CASTSRPGGTEAFF	TGTGCCAGCACTTCGAGGCCTGGCGGCACTGAAGCTTTCTTT
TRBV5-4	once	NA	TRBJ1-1	CASSLAAAMNTEAFF	TGTGCCAGCAGCTTGGCCGCAGCCATGAACACTGAAGCTTTCTTT
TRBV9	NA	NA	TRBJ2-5	CASSVESGLLKETQYF	TGTGCCAGCAGCGTAGAGTCAGGACTCCTAAAAGAGACCCAGTACTTC
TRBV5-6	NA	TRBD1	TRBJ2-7	CASSLGTGASEQYF	TGTGCCAGCAGCCTGGGGACAGGTGCGTCCGAGCAGTACTTC
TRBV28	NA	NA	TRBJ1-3	CASSQRDRVTGNTIYF	TGTGCCAGCAGTCAACGCGATCGGGTAACTGGAAACACCATATATTTT
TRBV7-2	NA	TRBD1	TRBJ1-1	CASSLRTGGFAEAFF	TGTGCCAGCAGCCTAAGGACAGGGGGCTTCGCTGAAGCTTTCTTT
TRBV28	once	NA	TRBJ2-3	CASLGSGSTDTQYF	TGTGCCAGCCTGGGAAGCGGTAGCACAGATACGCAGTATTTT
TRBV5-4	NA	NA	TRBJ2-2	CASSLAITGELFF	TGTGCCAGCAGCTTGGCTATCACCGGGGAGCTGTTTTTT
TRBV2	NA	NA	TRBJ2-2	CASTGLTGELFF	TGTGCCAGCACGGGGTTAACCGGGGAGCTGTTTTTT
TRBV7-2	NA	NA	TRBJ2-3	CASSLASMGSSRYF	TGTGCCAGCAGCTTAGCCTCCATGGGGAGCTCGAGGTATTTT
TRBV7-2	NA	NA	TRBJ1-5	CASSFDRTQPQHF	TGTGCCAGCAGCTTTGACAGGACTCAGCCCCAGCATTTT
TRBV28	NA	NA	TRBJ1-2	CASIRRLMEGYTF	TGTGCCAGCATACGTCGCCTGATGGAGGGCTACACCTTC
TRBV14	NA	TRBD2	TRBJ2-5	CASSQEVAGETQYF	TGTGCCAGCAGCCAAGAAGTAGCGGGAGAGACCCAGTACTTC
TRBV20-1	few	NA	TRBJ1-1	CSATVNTEAFF	TGCAGTGCAACAGTGAACACTGAAGCTTTCTTT
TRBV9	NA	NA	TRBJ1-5	CASSVAGQPNQPQHF	TGTGCCAGCAGCGTAGCGGGTCAGCCTAATCAGCCCCAGCATTTT
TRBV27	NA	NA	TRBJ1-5	CASSLSRGSQPQHF	TGTGCCAGCAGTTTATCGAGGGGCAGTCAGCCCCAGCATTTT
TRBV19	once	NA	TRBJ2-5	CASSTLDRRETQYF	TGTGCCAGTAGTACCCTGGACCGGCGGGAGACCCAGTACTTC
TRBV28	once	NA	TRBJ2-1	CASTSPQYYNEQFF	TGTGCCAGCACCTCCCCGCAGTATTACAATGAGCAGTTCTTC
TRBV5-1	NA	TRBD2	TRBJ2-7	CASSFGLAGGGDEQYF	TGCGCCAGCAGCTTCGGACTAGCGGGAGGCGGCGACGAGCAGTACTTC
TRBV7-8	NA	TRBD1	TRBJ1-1	CASSPRFLDRVANTEAFF	TGTGCCAGCAGCCCCCGCTTCTTAGACAGGGTTGCGAACACTGAAGCTTTCTTT
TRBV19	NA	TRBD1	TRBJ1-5	CASSGTGRNQPQHF	TGTGCCAGTAGTGGGACAGGTCGCAATCAGCCCCAGCATTTT
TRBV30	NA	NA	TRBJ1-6	CAWSEDTYDLSLHF	TGTGCCTGGAGTGAAGATACCTACGACCTATCCCTCCACTTT
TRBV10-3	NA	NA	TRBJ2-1	CAISDSRATTGVNEQFF	TGTGCCATCAGTGATAGCCGCGCGACTACCGGAGTCAATGAGCAGTTCTTC
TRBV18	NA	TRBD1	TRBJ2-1	CASSPPTGGGFF	TGTGCCAGCTCACCCCCCACAGGGGGCGGGTTCTTC
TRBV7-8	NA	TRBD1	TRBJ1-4	CASSTRVPLRDSATNEKLFF	TGTGCCAGCAGCACTAGGGTACCCCTCCGGGACAGTGCAACTAATGAAAAACTGTTTTTT
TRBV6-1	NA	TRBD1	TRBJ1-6	CASSESTGGKWNSPLHF	TGTGCCAGCAGTGAGAGTACAGGGGGTAAATGGAATTCACCCCTCCACTTT
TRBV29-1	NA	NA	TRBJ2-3	CSVARGSLADTQYF	TGCAGCGTTGCGAGGGGGAGTCTCGCGGATACGCAGTATTTT
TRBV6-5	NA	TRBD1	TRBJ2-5	CASNRGVGETQYF	TGTGCCAGCAACAGGGGGGTAGGGGAGACCCAGTACTTC
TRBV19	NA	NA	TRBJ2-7	CASSSRFRVYEQYF	TGTGCCAGTAGTAGTCGGTTCAGGGTCTACGAGCAGTACTTC
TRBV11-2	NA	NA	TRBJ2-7	CASRGFGTLEQYF	TGTGCCAGCAGGGGGTTTGGGACGCTGGAGCAGTACTTC
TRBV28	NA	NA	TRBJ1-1	CASSYKWTEAFF	TGTGCCAGCAGTTACAAGTGGACTGAAGCTTTCTTT
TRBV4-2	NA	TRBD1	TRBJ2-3	CASSQPRDRGSTDTQYF	TGTGCCAGCAGCCAACCTCGGGACAGGGGATCCACAGATACGCAGTATTTT
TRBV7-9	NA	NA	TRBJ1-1	CASTAEDSEAFF	TGTGCCAGCACCGCAGAGGACAGCGAAGCTTTCTTT
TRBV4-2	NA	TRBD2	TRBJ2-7	CASSPSSTGGLSYEQYF	TGTGCCAGCAGCCCTTCGTCAACGGGAGGGTTATCCTACGAGCAGTACTTC